These T cell receptor beta chains were read from a single sample in a study of cytomegalovirus exposure and HLA in healthy donors. Generated by immunoSEQ multiplex PCR, the TCRdb table keeps only in-frame clones and is missing some. The data include fewer than 85,000 clones; the top ten clones carry about 5%. Sequenced material: PBMCs. The receptor set was obtained from a woman in her thirties or forties in good health and CMV-seropositive. Each CDR3 is given with its conserved first and last residue. The order of the fields is J gene, V gene, D gene, CDR3 DNA, CDR3 protein. A D gene is named only where the DNA matches it firmly.

J: TRBJ2-2; V: TRBV5-6; D: -; DNA: TGTGCCAGCAGCTTGGGGGCCAACACCGGGGAGCTGTTTTTT; CDR3: CASSLGANTGELFF
J: TRBJ1-2; V: TRBV4-3; D: -; DNA: TGCGCCAGCAGCCCAGGTATGGGGCTATCGTATGGCTACACCTTC; CDR3: CASSPGMGLSYGYTF
J: TRBJ2-3; V: TRBV4-3; D: TRBD1; DNA: TGCGCCAGCAGCCAAGGACAGGGTATCGCAGATACGCAGTATTTT; CDR3: CASSQGQGIADTQYF
J: TRBJ2-1; V: TRBV7-3; D: TRBD2; DNA: TGTGCCAGCAGCCGAAGACTAGCGGGGGTGGATGAGCAGTTCTTC; CDR3: CASSRRLAGVDEQFF
J: TRBJ2-2; V: TRBV6-5; D: -; DNA: TGTGCCAGCAGTTACGACAGCGGGACCGGGGAGCTGTTTTTT; CDR3: CASSYDSGTGELFF
J: TRBJ1-3; V: TRBV28; D: -; DNA: TGTGCCAGCAGTGTCTCGGTCCCTGGAAACACCATATATTTT; CDR3: CASSVSVPGNTIYF
J: TRBJ2-5; V: TRBV9; D: -; DNA: TGTGCCAGCAGCTTTGGTGGGAGTAGTAGGGAGACCCAGTACTTC; CDR3: CASSFGGSSRETQYF
J: TRBJ2-1; V: TRBV14; D: TRBD1; DNA: TGTGCCAGCAGCCAGAGGACAGGGGGCGTCGGCTCCTACAATGAGCAGTTCTTC; CDR3: CASSQRTGGVGSYNEQFF
J: TRBJ1-1; V: TRBV2; D: -; DNA: TGTGCCAGCAGTGAATTTAGGGGGGGGCAGGCGAACACTGAGGCTTTCTTT; CDR3: CASSEFRGGQANTEAFF
J: TRBJ2-2; V: TRBV9; D: -; DNA: TGTGCCAGCAGCCCCCATGGGGGTAACAGGGTCGCCGGGGAGCTGTTTTTT; CDR3: CASSPHGGNRVAGELFF
J: TRBJ2-7; V: TRBV9; D: -; DNA: TGTGCCAGCACCCAGGATGGTAGCGGCCACGAGCAGTACTTC; CDR3: CASTQDGSGHEQYF
J: TRBJ2-1; V: TRBV29-1; D: TRBD1; DNA: TGCAGCGGACGGACAGGGAACAATGAGCAGTTCTTC; CDR3: CSGRTGNNEQFF
J: TRBJ1-6; V: TRBV4-1; D: -; DNA: TGCGCCAGCAGCCAAGATCGGGTCGGGGAAACACCCCTCCACTTT; CDR3: CASSQDRVGETPLHF
J: TRBJ2-1; V: TRBV5-4; D: -; DNA: TGTGCCAGCAGCTTGGGGGGGGACAGCTTCTACAATGAGCAGTTCTTC; CDR3: CASSLGGDSFYNEQFF
J: TRBJ2-6; V: TRBV27; D: TRBD1; DNA: TGTGCCAGCAGTTCGGGCAGGGGGCTATCTGGGGCCAACGTCCTGACTTTC; CDR3: CASSSGRGLSGANVLTF
J: TRBJ2-1; V: TRBV5-4; D: -; DNA: TGTGCCAGCAGCCTTCCCACCGGGCCTTCAGGGGAGCAGTTCTTC; CDR3: CASSLPTGPSGEQFF
J: TRBJ2-3; V: TRBV5-4; D: -; DNA: TGTGCCAGCAGCTTAGACTCCAAAGATACGCAGTATTTT; CDR3: CASSLDSKDTQYF
J: TRBJ2-7; V: TRBV6-1; D: -; DNA: TGTGCCAGCATTACAGGAGCCTCCTACGAGCAGTACTTC; CDR3: CASITGASYEQYF
J: TRBJ1-1; V: TRBV5-1; D: -; DNA: TGCGCCAGCAGCTTGGATTCAGGGGAGAACACTGGAGCTTTCTTT; CDR3: CASSLDSGENTGAFF
J: TRBJ2-3; V: TRBV2; D: TRBD2; DNA: TGTGCCAGCAGTGCGGCTAGCGGGCACCCAGATACGCAGTATTTT; CDR3: CASSAASGHPDTQYF
J: TRBJ2-5; V: TRBV19; D: -; DNA: TGTGCCAGTAGTATAGAAGGGGGAGAGACCCAGTACTTC; CDR3: CASSIEGGETQYF
J: TRBJ2-5; V: TRBV5-8; D: TRBD2; DNA: TGTGCCAGCAGCAACGGACTAGCGGGATGGGAGACCCAGTACTTC; CDR3: CASSNGLAGWETQYF
J: TRBJ2-3; V: TRBV29-1; D: -; DNA: TGCAGCGTTGGCCCCCAAAGGGGGGGATCAGATACGCAGTATTTT; CDR3: CSVGPQRGGSDTQYF
J: TRBJ1-2; V: TRBV7-2; D: TRBD1; DNA: TGTGCCAGCACCTATTGGACAGGCCCTGGGGCTAACTATGGCTACACCTTC; CDR3: CASTYWTGPGANYGYTF
J: TRBJ1-4; V: TRBV4-2; D: TRBD1; DNA: TGTGCCAGCAGCCAAGAGTGGCGACAGGGAAGTGAAAAACTGTTTTTT; CDR3: CASSQEWRQGSEKLFF
J: TRBJ1-4; V: TRBV27; D: -; DNA: TGTGCCAGCAGTTCACAACTAGACGAAAAACTGTTTTTT; CDR3: CASSSQLDEKLFF
J: TRBJ1-1; V: TRBV5-1; D: TRBD1; DNA: TGCGCCAGCAAGGGACAGGGGAACACTGAAGCTTTCTTT; CDR3: CASKGQGNTEAFF